This T cell receptor (beta chain) was observed in a study of cytomegalovirus exposure and HLA in healthy donors. The CDR3 runs 12 residues. Germline CDR1 is MNHEY and CDR2 is SVGAGI. The V and J ends lost 8 bases and 5 bases respectively, with 12 bases between them. Regarding donors, all were healthy bone marrow donors. The PCR had 60 Vbeta and 13 Jbeta primers. Method: immunoSEQ multiplex PCR; TCRdb's copy keeps in-frame clones and lacks some. The sample lists fewer than 45,000 clones, about 80% seen once, with roughly 5.5% in the top ten. The sequencing sample was made of PBMCs. This TCR was sampled from a male donor in good health and CMV-seronegative. The genes are TRBV6-5 and TRBJ1-1; D is undetermined. CDR3 loop: CASGGFRTEAFF. DNA for the CDR3: TGTGCCAGCGGCGGATTTCGGACTGAAGCTTTCTTT.